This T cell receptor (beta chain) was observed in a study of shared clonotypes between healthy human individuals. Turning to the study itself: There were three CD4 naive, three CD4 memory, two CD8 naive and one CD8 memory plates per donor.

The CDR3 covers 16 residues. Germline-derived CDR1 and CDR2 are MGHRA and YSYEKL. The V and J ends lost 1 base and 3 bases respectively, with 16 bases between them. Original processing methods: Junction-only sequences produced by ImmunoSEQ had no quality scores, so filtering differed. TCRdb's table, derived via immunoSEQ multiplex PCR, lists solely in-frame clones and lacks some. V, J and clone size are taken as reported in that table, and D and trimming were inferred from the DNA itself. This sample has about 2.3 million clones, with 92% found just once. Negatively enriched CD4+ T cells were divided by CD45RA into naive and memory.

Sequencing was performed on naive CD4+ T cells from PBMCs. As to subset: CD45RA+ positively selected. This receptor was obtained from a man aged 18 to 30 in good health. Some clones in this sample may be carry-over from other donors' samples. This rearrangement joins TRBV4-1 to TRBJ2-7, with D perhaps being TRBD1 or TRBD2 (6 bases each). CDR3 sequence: CASSQGLGGLIYEQYF. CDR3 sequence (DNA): TGCGCCAGCAGCCAAGGTCTAGGGGGGCTCATCTACGAGCAGTACTTC.